The source of this TCR beta chain is a study of tumor-infiltrating lymphocytes in oesophageal squamous cell carcinoma. TCRdb redid the calling of the PCR reads with MiXCR, one entry per CDR3 protein. The sample records about 11,000 distinct CDR3 sequences, over 50% being singletons. CDR1 is MNHEY, CDR2 SVGEGT, per germline. V lost 4 bases and J 6 bases, leaving 11 bases between the germline ends. CDR3 size: 13 residues. Specimen: esophageal tumor tissue. V usage is TRBV6-2 or TRBV6-3 and J usage is TRBJ2-3, with D possibly being TRBD2 (6 bases). The receptor was derived from a male donor with esophageal squamous cell carcinoma. CDR3 protein: CASSSQAGDTQYF. Written as DNA, the CDR3 is TGTGCCAGCAGTTCCCAGGCGGGGGATACGCAGTATTTT.